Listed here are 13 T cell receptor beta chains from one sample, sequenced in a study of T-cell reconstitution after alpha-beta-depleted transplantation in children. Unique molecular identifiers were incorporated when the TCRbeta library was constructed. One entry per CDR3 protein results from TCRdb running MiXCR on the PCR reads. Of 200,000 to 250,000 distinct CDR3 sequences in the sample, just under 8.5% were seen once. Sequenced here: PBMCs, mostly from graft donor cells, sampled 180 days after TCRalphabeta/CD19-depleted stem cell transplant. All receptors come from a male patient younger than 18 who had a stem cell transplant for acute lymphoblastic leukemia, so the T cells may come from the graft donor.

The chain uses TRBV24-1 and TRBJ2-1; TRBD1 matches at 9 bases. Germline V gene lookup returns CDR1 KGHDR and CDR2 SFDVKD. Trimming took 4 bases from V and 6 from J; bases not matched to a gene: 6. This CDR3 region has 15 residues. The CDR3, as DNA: TGTGCCACCAGTGAAACAGGGGGCCCCCGCAATGAGCAGTTCTTC. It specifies CATSETGGPRNEQFF.

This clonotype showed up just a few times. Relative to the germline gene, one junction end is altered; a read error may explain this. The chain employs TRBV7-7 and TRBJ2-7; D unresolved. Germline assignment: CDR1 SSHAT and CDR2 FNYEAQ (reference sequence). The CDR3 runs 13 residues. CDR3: CASSSNEESEQYF. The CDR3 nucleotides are TGTGCTAGCAGCTCTAATGAGGAGTCCGAGCAGTACTTC.

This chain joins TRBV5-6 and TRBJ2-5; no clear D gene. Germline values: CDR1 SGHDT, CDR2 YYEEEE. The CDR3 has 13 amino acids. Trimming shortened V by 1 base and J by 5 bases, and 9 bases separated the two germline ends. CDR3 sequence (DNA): TGTGCCAGCAGCTTGCAAGATTACGAGACCCAGTACTTC. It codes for CASSLQDYETQYF. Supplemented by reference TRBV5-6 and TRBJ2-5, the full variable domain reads DAGVTQSPTHLIKTRGQQVTLRCSPKSGHDTVSWYQQALGQGPQFIFQYYEEEERQRGNFPDRFSGHQFPNYSSELNVNALLLGDSALYLCASSLQDYETQYFGPGTRLLVL.

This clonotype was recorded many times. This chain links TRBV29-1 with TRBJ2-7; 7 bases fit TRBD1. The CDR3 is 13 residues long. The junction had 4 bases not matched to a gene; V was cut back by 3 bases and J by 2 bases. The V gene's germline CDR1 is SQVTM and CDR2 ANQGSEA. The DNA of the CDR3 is TGCAGCGTTGAGTCAGGGGGAGCCTACGAGCAGTACTTC. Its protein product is CSVESGGAYEQYF.

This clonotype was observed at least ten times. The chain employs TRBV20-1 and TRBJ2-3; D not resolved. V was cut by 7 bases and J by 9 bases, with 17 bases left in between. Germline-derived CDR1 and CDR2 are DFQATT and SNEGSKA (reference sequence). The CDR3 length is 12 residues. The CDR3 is CSVALPQGTQYF. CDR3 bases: TGCAGTGTCGCCCTCCCTCAAGGGACGCAGTATTTT.

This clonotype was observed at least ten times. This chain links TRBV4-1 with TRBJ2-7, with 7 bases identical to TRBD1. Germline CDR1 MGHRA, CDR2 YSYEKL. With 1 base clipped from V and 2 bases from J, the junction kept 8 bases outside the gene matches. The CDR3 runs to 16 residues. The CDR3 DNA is TGCGCCAGCAGCCAAGTAGAAACAGGGGAAGCCTACGAGCAGTACTTC. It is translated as CASSQVETGEAYEQYF.

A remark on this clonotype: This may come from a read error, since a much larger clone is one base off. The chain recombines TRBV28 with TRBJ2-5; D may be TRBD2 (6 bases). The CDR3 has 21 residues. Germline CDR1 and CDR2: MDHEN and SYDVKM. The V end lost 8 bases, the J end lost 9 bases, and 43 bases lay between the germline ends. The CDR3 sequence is CASVESLFERTGSGVRRAQYF. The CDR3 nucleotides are TGTGCCAGCGTGGAGTCTTTGTTCGAACGAACAGGTTCCGGCGTCCGGAGGGCCCAGTACTTC.

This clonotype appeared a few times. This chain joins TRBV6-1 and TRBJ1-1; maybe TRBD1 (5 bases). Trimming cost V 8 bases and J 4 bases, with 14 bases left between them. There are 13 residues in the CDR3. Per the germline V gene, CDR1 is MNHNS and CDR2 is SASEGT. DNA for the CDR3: TGTGCCAGCTCTCAGTGGGGGGGCACTGAAGCTTTCTTT. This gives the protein CASSQWGGTEAFF.

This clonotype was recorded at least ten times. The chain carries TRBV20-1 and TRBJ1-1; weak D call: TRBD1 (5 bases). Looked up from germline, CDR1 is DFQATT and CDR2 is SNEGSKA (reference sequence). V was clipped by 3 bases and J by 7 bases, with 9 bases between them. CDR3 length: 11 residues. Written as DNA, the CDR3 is TGCAGTGCTAGCCTCCAGGGTGAAGCTTTCTTT. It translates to CSASLQGEAFF.

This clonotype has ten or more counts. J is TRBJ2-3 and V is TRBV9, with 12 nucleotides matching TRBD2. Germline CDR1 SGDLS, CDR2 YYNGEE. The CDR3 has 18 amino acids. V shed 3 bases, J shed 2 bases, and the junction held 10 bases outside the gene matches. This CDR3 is CASSEPLAGGPLTDTQYF. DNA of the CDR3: TGTGCCAGCAGCGAACCACTAGCGGGAGGCCCCCTCACAGATACGCAGTATTTT.

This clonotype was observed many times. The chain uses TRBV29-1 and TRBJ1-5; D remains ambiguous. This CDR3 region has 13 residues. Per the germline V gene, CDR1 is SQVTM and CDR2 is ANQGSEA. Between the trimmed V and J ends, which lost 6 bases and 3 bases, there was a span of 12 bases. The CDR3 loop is CSVADGNNQPQHF. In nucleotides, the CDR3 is TGCAGCGTCGCGGACGGCAACAATCAGCCCCAGCATTTT.

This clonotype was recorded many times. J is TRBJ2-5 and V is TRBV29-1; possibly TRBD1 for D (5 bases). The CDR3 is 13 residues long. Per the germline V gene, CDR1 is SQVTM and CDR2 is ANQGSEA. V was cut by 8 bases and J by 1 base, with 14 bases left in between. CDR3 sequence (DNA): TGCAGCATACGAACAGGAGTCCAAGAGACCCAGTACTTC. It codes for CSIRTGVQETQYF.

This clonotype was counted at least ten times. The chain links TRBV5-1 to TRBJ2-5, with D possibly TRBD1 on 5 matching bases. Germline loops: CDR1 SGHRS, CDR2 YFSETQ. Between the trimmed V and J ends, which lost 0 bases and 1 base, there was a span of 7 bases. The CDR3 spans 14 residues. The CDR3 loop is CASSLGRGQETQYF. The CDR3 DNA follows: TGCGCCAGCAGCTTGGGAAGGGGCCAAGAGACCCAGTACTTC.